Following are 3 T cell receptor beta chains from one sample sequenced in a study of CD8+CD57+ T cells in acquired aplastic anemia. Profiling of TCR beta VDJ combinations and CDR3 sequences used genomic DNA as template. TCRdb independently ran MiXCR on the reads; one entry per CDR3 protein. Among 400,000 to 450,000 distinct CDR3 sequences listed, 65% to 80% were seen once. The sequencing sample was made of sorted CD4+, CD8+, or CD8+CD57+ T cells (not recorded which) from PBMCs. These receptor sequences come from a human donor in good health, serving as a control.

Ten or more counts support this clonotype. DNA of the CDR3: TGCAGTGCTAGACTATCGAGAACAGGGATGTATACCTACGAGCAGTACTTC. Amino acid sequence: CSARLSRTGMYTYEQYF. This chain connects TRBV20-1 to TRBJ2-7; D perhaps matches TRBD1 (6 bases). With 2 bases removed from V and 2 bases from J, the gap between germline ends came to 22 bases. The CDR3 sequence is 17 residues long. From germline, CDR1 is DFQATT and CDR2 SNEGSKA (reference sequence).

As DNA, the CDR3 is TGTGCCAGCAAGCACTGTCGACTAGCAGCCTCCACGGAGACCCAGTACTTC. Translation: CASKHCRLAASTETQYF. The chain recombines TRBV5-6 with TRBJ2-5, with TRBD2 matching over 7 bases. The CDR3 contains 17 residues. Germline lookup yields CDR1 SGHDT and CDR2 YYEEEE. J was trimmed by 5 bases and V by 6 bases; bases with no gene match: 19.

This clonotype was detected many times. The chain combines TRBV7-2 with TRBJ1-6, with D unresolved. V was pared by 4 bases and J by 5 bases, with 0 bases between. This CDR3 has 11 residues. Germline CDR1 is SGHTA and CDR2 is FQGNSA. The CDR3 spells CASSYNSPLHF. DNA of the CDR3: TGTGCCAGCAGCTATAATTCACCCCTCCACTTT.